Listed here is a single T cell receptor (beta chain). Using immunoSEQ multiplex PCR, the repertoire was profiled, and TCRdb retains in-frame clones only, with some absent. This sample has approximately 180,000 clones, with over 80% found just once. Germline values: CDR1 MDHEN, CDR2 SYDVKM. CDR3 size: 14 residues. The ends were cut back, 2 bases at V and 0 bases at J, with 8 bases in the middle. The sample belongs to a study of blood T cell repertoires in COVID-19. Across the study: Both acute and convalescent COVID-19 samples were obtained from the United States, Italy and Spain. T cells, B-cell-depleted T cells, or PBMCs supplied cDNA or gDNA.

Seattle-derived patients entered the study during active infection and were followed longitudinally. The sequencing input was peripheral blood. This receptor was obtained from a woman aged 35 to 49 with COVID-19, enrolled during active disease. The gene calls are TRBV28 and TRBJ2-7; the D gene is possibly TRBD2 (6 bases). In nucleotides, the CDR3 is TGTGCCAGCAGTTTAGCGGGAAACTCCTACGAGCAGTACTTC. It codes for CASSLAGNSYEQYF. Full variable domain (missing parts from reference TRBV28 and TRBJ2-7): DVKVTQSSRYLVKRTGEKVFLECVQDMDHENMFWYRQDPGLGLRLIYFSYDVKMKEKGDIPEGYSVSREKKERFSLILESASTNQTSMYLCASSLAGNSYEQYFGPGTRLTVT.